In this sample, the clone carrying this T cell receptor (beta chain) turned up a few times. The CDR3 has 19 residues. CDR1 is DFQATT and CDR2 is SNEGSKA in the germline V gene (reference sequence). V lost 1 base and J lost 0, with 21 bases in between. The use of a sample-barcoded 5' primer and a J-beta primer mix characterized a second PCR of about 6 to 12 cycles. Every cDNA molecule bore a tag from a template-switch adaptor containing 12 random nucleotides. TCRdb re-analysed the 5' RACE reads in MiXCR, keeping a single row per CDR3 protein. The sample comprises 650,000 to 1,000,000 distinct CDR3 sequences, roughly 34% of which are singletons, and under 15% rests with the top ten. This specimen comes from a study of blood T cells in healthy people across ages. Overall study context: About one barcoded beta molecule was captured per two T cells (by template switching).

The chain uses TRBV20-1 and TRBJ1-4, with D possibly being TRBD1 (5 bases). The sequencing sample was made of blood. This TCR was recovered from a man between 18 and 35 years old in good health. CDR3 region: CSARGGWGRMGSTNEKLFF. The CDR3 region has the DNA TGCAGTGCTAGAGGAGGATGGGGACGGATGGGATCAACTAATGAAAAACTGTTTTTT.